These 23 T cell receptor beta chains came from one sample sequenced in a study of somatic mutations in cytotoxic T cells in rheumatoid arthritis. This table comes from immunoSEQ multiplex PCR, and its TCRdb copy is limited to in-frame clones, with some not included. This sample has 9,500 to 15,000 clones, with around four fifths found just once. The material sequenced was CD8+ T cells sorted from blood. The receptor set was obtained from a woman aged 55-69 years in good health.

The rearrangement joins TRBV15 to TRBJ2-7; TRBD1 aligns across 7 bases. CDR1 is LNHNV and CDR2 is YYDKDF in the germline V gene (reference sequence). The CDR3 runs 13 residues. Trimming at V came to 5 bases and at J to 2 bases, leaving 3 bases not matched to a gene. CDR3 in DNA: TGTGCCACCAGCGACGGGACAGCCTACGAGCAGTACTTC. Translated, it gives CATSDGTAYEQYF.

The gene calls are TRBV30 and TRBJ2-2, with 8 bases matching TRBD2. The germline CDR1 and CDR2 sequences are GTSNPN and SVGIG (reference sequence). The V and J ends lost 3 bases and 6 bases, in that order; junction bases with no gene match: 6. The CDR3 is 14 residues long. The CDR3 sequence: CAWRDSGGAGELFF. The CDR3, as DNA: TGTGCCTGGAGAGACTCCGGGGGGGCCGGGGAGCTGTTTTTT.

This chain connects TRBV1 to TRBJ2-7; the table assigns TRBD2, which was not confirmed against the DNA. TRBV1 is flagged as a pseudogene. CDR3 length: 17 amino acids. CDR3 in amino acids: CTSSRPPSRIAAYEQYF. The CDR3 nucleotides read TGCACCAGCAGCCGGCCCCCCTCGAGGATAGCGGCGTACGAGCAGTACTTC.

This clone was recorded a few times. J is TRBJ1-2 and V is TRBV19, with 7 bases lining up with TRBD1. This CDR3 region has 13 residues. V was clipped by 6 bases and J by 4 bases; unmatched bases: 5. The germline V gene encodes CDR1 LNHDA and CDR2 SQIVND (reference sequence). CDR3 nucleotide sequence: TGTGCCAGTAGCCCGGGACAGTCCTATGGCTACACCTTC. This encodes CASSPGQSYGYTF.

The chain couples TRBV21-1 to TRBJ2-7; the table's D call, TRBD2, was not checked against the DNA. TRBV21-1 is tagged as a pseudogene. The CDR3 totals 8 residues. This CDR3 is CGFYEQYV. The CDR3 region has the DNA TGCGGGTTTTACGAGCAGTACGTC.

The chain's CDR3 is CASSLEYGLQSYNEQFF. The CDR3 DNA reads as TGTGCCAGCAGCTTGGAGTACGGACTTCAATCCTACAATGAGCAGTTCTTC. This chain links TRBV5-6 with TRBJ2-1, with D tentatively TRBD2 (5 bases). CDR3 length: 17 amino acids. V was clipped by 0 bases and J by 1 base, with 14 bases between them. The germline V gene encodes CDR1 SGHDT and CDR2 YYEEEE.

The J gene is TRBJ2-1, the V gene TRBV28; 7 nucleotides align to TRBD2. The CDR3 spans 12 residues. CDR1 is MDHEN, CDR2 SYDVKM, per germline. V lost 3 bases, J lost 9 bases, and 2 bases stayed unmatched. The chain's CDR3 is CASSFWGGEQFF. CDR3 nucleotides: TGTGCCAGCAGTTTTTGGGGGGGTGAGCAGTTCTTC.

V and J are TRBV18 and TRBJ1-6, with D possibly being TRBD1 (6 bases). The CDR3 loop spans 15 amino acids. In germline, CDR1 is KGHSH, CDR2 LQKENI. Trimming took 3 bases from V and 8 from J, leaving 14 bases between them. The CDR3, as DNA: TGTGCCAGCTCACCGGCGTCAGGGGAGTATTCACCCCTCCACTTT. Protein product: CASSPASGEYSPLHF.

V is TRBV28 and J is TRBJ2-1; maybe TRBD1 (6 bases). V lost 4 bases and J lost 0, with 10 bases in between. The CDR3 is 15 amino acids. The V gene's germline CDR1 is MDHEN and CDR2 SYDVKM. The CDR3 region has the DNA TGTGCCAGCAGTTGGTCACAGGGCTCCTACAATGAGCAGTTCTTC. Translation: CASSWSQGSYNEQFF.

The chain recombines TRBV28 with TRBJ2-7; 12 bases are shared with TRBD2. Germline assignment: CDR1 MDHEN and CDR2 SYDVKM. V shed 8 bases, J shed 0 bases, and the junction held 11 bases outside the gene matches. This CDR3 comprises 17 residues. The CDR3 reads CASLSTSGGTISYEQYF. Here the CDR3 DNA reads TGTGCCAGCCTCTCCACTAGCGGGGGGACGATCTCCTACGAGCAGTACTTC.

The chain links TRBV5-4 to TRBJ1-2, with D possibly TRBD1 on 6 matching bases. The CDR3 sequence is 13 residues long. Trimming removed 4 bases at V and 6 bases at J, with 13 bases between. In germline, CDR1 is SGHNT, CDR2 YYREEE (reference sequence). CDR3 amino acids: CASSPGQNDGYTF. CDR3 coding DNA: TGTGCCAGCAGCCCGGGACAAAACGATGGCTACACCTTC.

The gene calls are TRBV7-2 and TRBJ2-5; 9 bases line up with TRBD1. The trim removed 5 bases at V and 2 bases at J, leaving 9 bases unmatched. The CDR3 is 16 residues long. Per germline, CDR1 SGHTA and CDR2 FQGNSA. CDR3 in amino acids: CASSARQGVGQETQYF. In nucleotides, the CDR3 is TGTGCCAGCAGCGCACGACAGGGGGTGGGACAAGAGACCCAGTACTTC.

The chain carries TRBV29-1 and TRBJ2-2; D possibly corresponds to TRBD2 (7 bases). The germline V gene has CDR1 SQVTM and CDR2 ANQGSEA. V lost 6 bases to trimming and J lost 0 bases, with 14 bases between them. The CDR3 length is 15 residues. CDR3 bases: TGCAGCGTGGGGGGGGCCGATTCGAACACCGGGGAGCTGTTTTTT. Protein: CSVGGADSNTGELFF.

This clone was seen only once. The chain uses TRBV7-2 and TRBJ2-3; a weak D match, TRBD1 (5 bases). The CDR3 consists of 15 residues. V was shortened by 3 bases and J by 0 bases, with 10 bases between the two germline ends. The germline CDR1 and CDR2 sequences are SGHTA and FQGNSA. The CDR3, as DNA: TGTGCCAGCAGCTTGACAGTGGCTAGCACAGATACGCAGTATTTT. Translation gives CASSLTVASTDTQYF.

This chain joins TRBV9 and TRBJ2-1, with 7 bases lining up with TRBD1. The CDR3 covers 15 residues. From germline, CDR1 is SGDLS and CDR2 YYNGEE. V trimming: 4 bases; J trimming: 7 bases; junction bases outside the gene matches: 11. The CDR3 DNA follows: TGTGCCAGCAGCTTAACAGGGGTCGGGCGGAATGAGCAGTTCTTC. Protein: CASSLTGVGRNEQFF.

The CDR3 coding sequence is TGTGCCAGCAGTTCCACTCTTGAGATCCCCTACGAGCAGTACTTC. The encoded protein is CASSSTLEIPYEQYF. The chain couples TRBV28 to TRBJ2-7; no clear D. The CDR3 runs 15 residues. The V and J ends lost 4 bases and 2 bases respectively, with 15 bases between them. Germline CDR1 and CDR2: MDHEN and SYDVKM.

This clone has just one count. Here the CDR3 DNA reads TGTGCCAGCAGCCCAGGGGTCCATGAGCAGTTCTTC. Translation: CASSPGVHEQFF. The V and J genes are TRBV7-9 and TRBJ2-1, with a possible D match to TRBD1 (6 bases). CDR1 is SEHNR, CDR2 FQNEAQ, per germline (reference sequence). Trimming stripped 5 bases from V and 8 bases from J, with 10 bases between. The CDR3 has 12 residues.

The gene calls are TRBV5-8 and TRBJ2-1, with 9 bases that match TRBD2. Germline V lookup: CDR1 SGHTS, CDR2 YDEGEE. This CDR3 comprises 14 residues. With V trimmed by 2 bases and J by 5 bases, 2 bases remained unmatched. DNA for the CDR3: TGTGCCAGCAGCTTCTTAGCGGGGGACAATGAGCAGTTCTTC. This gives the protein CASSFLAGDNEQFF.

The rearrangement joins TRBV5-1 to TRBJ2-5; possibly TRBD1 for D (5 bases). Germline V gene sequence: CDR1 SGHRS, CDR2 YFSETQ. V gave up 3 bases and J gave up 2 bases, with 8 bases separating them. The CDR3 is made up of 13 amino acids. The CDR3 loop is CASSWGPQETQYF. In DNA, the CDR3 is TGCGCCAGCAGCTGGGGCCCGCAAGAGACCCAGTACTTC.

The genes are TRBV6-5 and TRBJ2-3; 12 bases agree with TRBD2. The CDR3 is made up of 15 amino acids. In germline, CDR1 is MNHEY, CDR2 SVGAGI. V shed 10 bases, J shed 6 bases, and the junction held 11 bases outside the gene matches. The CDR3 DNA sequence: TGTGCCACCCAGACTAGCGGGGGCCCCGCGGATACGCAGTATTTT. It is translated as CATQTSGGPADTQYF.

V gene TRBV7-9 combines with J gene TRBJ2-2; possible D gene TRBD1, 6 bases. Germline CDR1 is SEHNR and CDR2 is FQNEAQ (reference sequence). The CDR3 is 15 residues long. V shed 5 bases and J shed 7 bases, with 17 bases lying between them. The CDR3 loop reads CASSDKQGINGELFF. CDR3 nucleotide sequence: TGTGCCAGCAGCGACAAACAGGGAATTAACGGGGAGCTGTTTTTT.

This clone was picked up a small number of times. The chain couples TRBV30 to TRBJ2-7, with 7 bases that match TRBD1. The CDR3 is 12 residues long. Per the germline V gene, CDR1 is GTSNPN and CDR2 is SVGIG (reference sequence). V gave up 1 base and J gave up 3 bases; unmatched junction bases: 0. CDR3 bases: TGTGCCTGGAGTGGGGACAGCTACGAGCAGTACTTC. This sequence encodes CAWSGDSYEQYF.

The CDR3 reads CASSPTGSEQYF. CDR3 sequence (DNA): TGTGCCAGCAGTCCGACAGGTTCCGAGCAGTACTTC. The gene calls are TRBV5-4 and TRBJ2-7; D may be TRBD1 (6 bases). This CDR3 is built from 12 residues. Germline values: CDR1 SGHNT, CDR2 YYREEE (reference sequence). Trimming removed 5 bases from V and 6 bases from J, with 12 bases in between.